This TCR beta chain was identified during a study of cytomegalovirus exposure and HLA in healthy donors. The donors, nominally healthy at sampling, likely had unrecorded immune exposures. This CDR3 region has 16 residues. Between the trimmed V and J ends, which lost 2 bases and 0 bases, there was a span of 11 bases. Per the germline V gene, CDR1 is LNHDA and CDR2 is SQIVND (reference sequence). The PCR made use of 60 Vbeta and 13 Jbeta primers. The method was immunoSEQ multiplex PCR; TCRdb's version includes in-frame clones alone and lacks a portion of them. The sample contains 80,000 to 130,000 clones, over 60% of which appear only once.

Sequenced sample: PBMCs. The chain couples TRBV19 to TRBJ2-1; maybe TRBD2 (5 bases). The TCR sequence derives from a female donor in good health and CMV-seropositive. The DNA for the CDR3 is TGTGCCAGTAGTATAATGTCCGGGATCTCCTACAATGAGCAGTTCTTC. It codes for CASSIMSGISYNEQFF.